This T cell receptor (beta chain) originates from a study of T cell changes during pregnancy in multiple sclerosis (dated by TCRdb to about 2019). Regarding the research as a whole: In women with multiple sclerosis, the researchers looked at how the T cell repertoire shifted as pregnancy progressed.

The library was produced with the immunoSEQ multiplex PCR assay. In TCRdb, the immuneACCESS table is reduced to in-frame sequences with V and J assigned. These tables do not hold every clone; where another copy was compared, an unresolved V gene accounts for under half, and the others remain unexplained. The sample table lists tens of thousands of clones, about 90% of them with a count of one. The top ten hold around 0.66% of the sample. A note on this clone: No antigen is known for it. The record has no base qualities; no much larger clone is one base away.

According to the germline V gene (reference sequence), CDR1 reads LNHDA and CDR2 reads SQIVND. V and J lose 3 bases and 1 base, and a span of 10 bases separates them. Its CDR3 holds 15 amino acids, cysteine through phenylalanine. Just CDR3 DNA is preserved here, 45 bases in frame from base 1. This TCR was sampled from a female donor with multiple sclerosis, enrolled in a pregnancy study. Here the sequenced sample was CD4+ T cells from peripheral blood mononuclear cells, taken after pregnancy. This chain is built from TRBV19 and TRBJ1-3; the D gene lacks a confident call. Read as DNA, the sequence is TGTGCCAGTAGTATGTACAGAGCATCTGGAAACACCATATATTTT. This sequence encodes CASSMYRASGNTIYF.